Listed below are T cell receptor beta chains from one sample, sequenced in a study of OX40 agonist ivuxolimab in advanced cancers. TCRdb keeps only in-frame clones here, not all; method: immunoSEQ multiplex PCR. The repertoire has 55,000 to 75,000 clones, about 82% of them found once; the top ten carry under 13%. Material: CD4+ or CD8+ T cells sorted from blood, obtained in a trial of the OX40 agonist ivuxolimab. The receptors derive from an adult with an advanced solid tumor such as melanoma, head and neck, liver or kidney cancer. CDR3s include the opening cysteine and the closing phenylalanine or tryptophan. Each record gives: CDR3 length, J gene, V gene, clone size, D gene, CDR3 protein, CDR3 DNA. D genes are given only for firm matches. Expanded clones are given a class, and other clones once, few, many or no size at all.

13 TRBJ2-5 TRBV7-2 . . CASKVGGQETQYF TGTGCCAGCAAGGTCGGGGGACAAGAGACCCAGTACTTC
15 TRBJ2-1 TRBV23-1 . . CASSQSLRGDNEQFF TGCGCCAGCAGTCAATCCCTCAGGGGGGACAATGAGCAGTTCTTC
16 TRBJ1-1 TRBV6-6 . TRBD1 CASSYSGGAMNTEAFF TGTGCCAGCAGTTACTCAGGGGGCGCGATGAACACTGAAGCTTTCTTT
13 TRBJ1-1 TRBV7-9 few . CASSLDRTTEAFF TGTGCCAGCAGCCTGGACCGAACCACTGAAGCTTTCTTT
11 TRBJ2-2 TRBV7-2 . . CASLNTGELFF TGTGCCAGCCTTAACACCGGGGAGCTGTTTTTT
15 TRBJ1-5 TRBV7-9 once . CASSKDTPSNQPQHF TGTGCCAGCAGCAAGGACACACCCAGCAATCAGCCCCAGCATTTT
13 TRBJ2-7 TRBV7-2 . TRBD1 CASSWGQGNEQYF TGTGCCAGCAGCTGGGGACAGGGGAACGAGCAGTACTTC
14 TRBJ2-1 TRBV5-6 once . CASSLLNPFDEQFF TGTGCCAGCAGCTTGTTGAACCCCTTCGATGAGCAGTTCTTC
15 TRBJ1-3 TRBV6-5 . . CASSPSGTSGRTIYF TGTGCCAGCAGCCCTTCGGGGACATCTGGAAGGACCATATATTTT
9 TRBJ2-3 TRBV20-1 . . CSAPNTQYF TGCAGTGCTCCGAATACGCAGTATTTT
16 TRBJ2-3 TRBV9 . TRBD1 CASSPETGSSTDTQYF TGTGCCAGCAGCCCCGAGACAGGGTCCAGCACAGATACGCAGTATTTT
14 TRBJ1-4 TRBV5-1 . . CASSEVVEGGKLFF TGCGCCAGCAGCGAAGTGGTAGAAGGGGGAAAACTGTTTTTT
15 TRBJ2-3 TRBV19 . TRBD2 CASSSLAGEGDTQYF TGTGCCAGTAGCAGTCTAGCGGGGGAAGGCGATACGCAGTATTTT
14 TRBJ2-3 TRBV5-4 . . CASRSGRSTDTQYF TGTGCCAGCAGGTCTGGTAGGAGCACAGATACGCAGTATTTT
11 TRBJ1-2 TRBV2 . . CASSVGDGYTF TGTGCCAGCAGTGTCGGGGATGGCTACACCTTC
15 TRBJ2-2 TRBV7-6 . . CASSLQQDVAGELFF TGTGCCAGCAGCTTACAGCAGGACGTCGCCGGGGAGCTGTTTTTT
14 TRBJ2-7 TRBV6-5 . . CASSYEGLSAEQYF TGTGCCAGCAGTTACGAGGGGCTGTCGGCCGAGCAGTACTTC
10 TRBJ2-5 TRBV6-6 . . CASGQETQYF TGTGCCAGCGGCCAAGAGACCCAGTACTTC
15 TRBJ1-1 TRBV18 few . CASSPRVGENTEAFF TGTGCCAGCTCACCACGAGTAGGGGAGAACACTGAAGCTTTCTTT
14 TRBJ2-1 TRBV2 . . CASWSGSGHNEQFF TGTGCCAGCTGGAGCGGGTCTGGGCACAATGAGCAGTTCTTC
14 TRBJ2-3 TRBV6-6 . TRBD2 CASSYSSGTDTQYF TGTGCCAGCAGTTACTCTAGCGGGACAGATACGCAGTATTTT
15 TRBJ1-5 TRBV28 . TRBD1 CASSSGTGSNQPQHF TGTGCCAGCAGCTCCGGGACAGGGAGTAATCAGCCCCAGCATTTT
17 TRBJ2-3 TRBV7-9 . TRBD2 CASSLWASGTSTDTQYF TGTGCCAGCAGCTTATGGGCTAGCGGGACTAGCACAGATACGCAGTATTTT
13 TRBJ1-1 TRBV7-2 . . CASSETGRTEAFF TGTGCCAGCAGCGAGACGGGACGAACTGAAGCTTTCTTT
13 TRBJ1-2 TRBV27 few . CASSHQGTYGYTF TGTGCCAGCAGCCATCAGGGGACCTATGGCTACACCTTC
13 TRBJ2-1 TRBV28 . . CASSPDTYNEQFF TGTGCCAGCAGTCCCGACACGTACAATGAGCAGTTCTTC